This T cell receptor beta chain stems from a study of blood T cell repertoires in COVID-19. The protocol was immunoSEQ multiplex PCR, while the TCRdb copy is restricted to in-frame clones and leaves out a portion. Seen here are some 400,000 clones, around 91% observed once, and the top ten hold more than 0.95%. Cohort allocation depended upon clinical history that participants reported. Trimming left V 4 bases short and J 6 bases short, with 10 bases between. The germline V gene has CDR1 MNHNY and CDR2 SVGAGI (reference sequence). The CDR3 covers 12 residues. The receptor comes from a man in his thirties or forties who had recovered from COVID-19. Sequenced material: PBMCs or T cells enriched from blood (not recorded which). The V call is TRBV6-6, the J call TRBJ2-7; a possible D gene is TRBD1 (5 bases). CDR3 bases: TGTGCCAGCAGTTTAAACAGGTTCGAGCAGTACTTC. Translation: CASSLNRFEQYF.